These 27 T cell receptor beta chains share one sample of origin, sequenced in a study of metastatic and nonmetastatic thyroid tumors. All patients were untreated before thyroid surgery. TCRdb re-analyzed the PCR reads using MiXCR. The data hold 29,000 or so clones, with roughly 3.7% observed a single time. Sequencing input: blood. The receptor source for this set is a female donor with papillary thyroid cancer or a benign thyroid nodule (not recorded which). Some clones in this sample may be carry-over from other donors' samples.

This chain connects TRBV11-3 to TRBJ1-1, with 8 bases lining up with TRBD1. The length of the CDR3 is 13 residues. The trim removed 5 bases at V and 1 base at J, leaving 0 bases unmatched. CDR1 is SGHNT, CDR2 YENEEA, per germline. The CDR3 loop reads CASSGQGNTEAFF. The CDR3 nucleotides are TGTGCCAGCAGCGGACAGGGGAACACTGAAGCTTTCTTT.

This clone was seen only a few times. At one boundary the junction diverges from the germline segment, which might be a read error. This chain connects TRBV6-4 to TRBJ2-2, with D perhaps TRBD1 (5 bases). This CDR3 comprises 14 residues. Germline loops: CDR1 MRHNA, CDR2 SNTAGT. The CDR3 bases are TGTGCCAGCAGTTACTCATCAGGGCGCCGGGAGCTGTTTTTT. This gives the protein CASSYSSGRRELFF.

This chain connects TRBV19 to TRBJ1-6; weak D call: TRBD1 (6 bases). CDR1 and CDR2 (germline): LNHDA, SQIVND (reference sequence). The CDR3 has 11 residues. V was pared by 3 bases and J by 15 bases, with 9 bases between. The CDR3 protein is CASSMGDNLHF. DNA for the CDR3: TGTGCCAGTAGTATGGGGGACAACCTCCACTTT.

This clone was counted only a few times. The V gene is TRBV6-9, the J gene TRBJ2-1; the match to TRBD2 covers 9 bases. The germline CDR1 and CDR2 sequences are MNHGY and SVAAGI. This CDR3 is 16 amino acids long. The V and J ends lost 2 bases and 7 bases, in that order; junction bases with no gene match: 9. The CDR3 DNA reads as TGTGCCAGCAGTTATAGCGGGAGGTTTATGGGGAATGAGCAGTTCTTC. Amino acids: CASSYSGRFMGNEQFF.

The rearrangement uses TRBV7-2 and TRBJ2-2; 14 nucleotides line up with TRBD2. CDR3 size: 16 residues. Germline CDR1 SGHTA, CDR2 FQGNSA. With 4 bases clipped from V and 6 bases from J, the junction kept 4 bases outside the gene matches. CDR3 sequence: CASSSGTSGRAGELFF. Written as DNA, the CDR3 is TGTGCCAGCAGCTCCGGGACTAGCGGGAGAGCCGGGGAGCTGTTTTTT.

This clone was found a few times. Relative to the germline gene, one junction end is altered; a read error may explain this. The CDR3 region has the DNA TGCAGCGCTAACCTTCGGGGGGTGCAGGGTGAAGCTTTCTTT. Protein: CSANLRGVQGEAFF. This chain links TRBV20-1 with TRBJ1-1; perhaps TRBD1 as D (5 bases). Germline V gene sequence: CDR1 DFQATT, CDR2 SNEGSKA (reference sequence). The CDR3 totals 14 residues.

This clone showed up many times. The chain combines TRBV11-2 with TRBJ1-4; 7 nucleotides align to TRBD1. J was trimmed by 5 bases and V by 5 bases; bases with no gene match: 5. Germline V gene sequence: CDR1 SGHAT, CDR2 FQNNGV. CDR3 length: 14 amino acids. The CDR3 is CASSLDRWNEKLFF. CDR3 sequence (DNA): TGTGCCAGCAGCCTGGACAGGTGGAATGAAAAACTGTTTTTT.

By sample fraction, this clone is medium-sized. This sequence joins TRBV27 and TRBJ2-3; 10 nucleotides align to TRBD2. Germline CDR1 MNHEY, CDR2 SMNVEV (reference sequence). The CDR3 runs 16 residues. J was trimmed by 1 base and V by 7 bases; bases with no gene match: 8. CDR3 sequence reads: CASKPSGRLGTDTQYF. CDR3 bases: TGTGCCAGCAAGCCTAGCGGGAGACTGGGCACAGATACGCAGTATTTT.

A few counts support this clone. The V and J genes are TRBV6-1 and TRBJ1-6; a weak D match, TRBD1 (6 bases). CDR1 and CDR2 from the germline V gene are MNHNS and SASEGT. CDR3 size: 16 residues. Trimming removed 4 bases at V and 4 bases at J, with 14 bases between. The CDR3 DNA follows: TGTGCCAGCAGTGTCCGAGGGGGTGAATATAATTCACCCCTCCACTTT. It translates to CASSVRGGEYNSPLHF.

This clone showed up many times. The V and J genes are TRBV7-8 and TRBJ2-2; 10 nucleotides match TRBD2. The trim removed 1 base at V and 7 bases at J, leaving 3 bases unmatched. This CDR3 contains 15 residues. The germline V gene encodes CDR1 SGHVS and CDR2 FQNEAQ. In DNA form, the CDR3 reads TGTGCCAGCAGCTTAGAACTAGCGGGGTACGGGGAGCTGTTTTTT. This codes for CASSLELAGYGELFF.

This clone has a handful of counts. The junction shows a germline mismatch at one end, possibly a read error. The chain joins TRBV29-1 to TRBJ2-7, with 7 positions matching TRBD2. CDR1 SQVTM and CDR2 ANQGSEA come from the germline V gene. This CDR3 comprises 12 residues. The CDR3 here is CSVVASGYDQYF. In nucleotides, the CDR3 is TGCAGCGTTGTCGCTAGCGGCTACGATCAGTACTTC.

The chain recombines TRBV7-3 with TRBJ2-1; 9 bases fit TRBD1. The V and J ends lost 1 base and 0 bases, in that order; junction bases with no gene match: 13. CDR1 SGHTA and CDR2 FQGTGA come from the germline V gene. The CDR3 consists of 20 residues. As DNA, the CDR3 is TGTGCCAGCAGCTTAAAGTCTTATCGGGACAGGGTGCACTCCTACAATGAGCAGTTCTTC. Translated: CASSLKSYRDRVHSYNEQFF.

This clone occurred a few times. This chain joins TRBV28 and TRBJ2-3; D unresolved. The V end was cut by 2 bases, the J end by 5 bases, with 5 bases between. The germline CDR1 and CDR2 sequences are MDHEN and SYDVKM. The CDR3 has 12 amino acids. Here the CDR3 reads CASSLVGDTQYF. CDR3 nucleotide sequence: TGTGCCAGCAGTTTAGTTGGAGATACGCAGTATTTT.

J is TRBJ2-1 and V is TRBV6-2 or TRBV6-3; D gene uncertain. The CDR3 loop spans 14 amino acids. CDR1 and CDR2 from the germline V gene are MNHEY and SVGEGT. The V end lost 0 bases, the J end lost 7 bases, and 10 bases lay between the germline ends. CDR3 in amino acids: CASSYSQDWNEQFF. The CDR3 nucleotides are TGTGCCAGCAGTTACTCTCAGGATTGGAATGAGCAGTTCTTC.

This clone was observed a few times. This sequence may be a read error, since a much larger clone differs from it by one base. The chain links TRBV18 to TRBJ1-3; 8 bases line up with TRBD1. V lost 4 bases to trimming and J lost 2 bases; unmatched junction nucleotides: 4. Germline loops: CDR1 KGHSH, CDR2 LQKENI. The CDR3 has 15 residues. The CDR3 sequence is CASSQPTGAGNTIYF. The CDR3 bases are TGTGCCAGCTCACAACCGACAGGGGCTGGAAACACCATATATTTT.

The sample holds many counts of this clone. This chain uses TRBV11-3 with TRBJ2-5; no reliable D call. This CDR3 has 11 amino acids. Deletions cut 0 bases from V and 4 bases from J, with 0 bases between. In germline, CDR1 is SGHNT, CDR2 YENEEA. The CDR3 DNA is TGTGCCAGCAGCTTAGAAGAGACCCAGTACTTC. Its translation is CASSLEETQYF.

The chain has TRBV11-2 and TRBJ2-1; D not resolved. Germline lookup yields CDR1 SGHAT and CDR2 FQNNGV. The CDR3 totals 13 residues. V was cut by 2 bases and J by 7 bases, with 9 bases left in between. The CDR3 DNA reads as TGTGCCAGCAGCTTAATAGGGCAGAATGAGCAGTTCTTC. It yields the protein CASSLIGQNEQFF. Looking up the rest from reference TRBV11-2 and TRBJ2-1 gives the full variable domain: EAGVAQSPRYKIIEKRQSVAFWCNPISGHATLYWYQQILGQGPKLLIQFQNNGVVDDSQLPKDRFSAERLKGVDSTLKIQPAKLEDSAVYLCASSLIGQNEQFFGPGTRLTVL.

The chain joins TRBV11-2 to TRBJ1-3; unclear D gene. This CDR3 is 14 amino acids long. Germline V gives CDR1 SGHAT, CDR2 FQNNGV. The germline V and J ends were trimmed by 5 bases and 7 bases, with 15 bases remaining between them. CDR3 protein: CASSPDGRRNTIYF. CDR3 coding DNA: TGTGCCAGCAGCCCGGACGGCAGGCGCAACACCATATATTTT.

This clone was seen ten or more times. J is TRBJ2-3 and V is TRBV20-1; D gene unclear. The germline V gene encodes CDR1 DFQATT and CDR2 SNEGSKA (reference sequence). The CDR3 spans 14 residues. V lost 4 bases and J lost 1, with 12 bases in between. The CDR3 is CSAKATRRTDTQYF. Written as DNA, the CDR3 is TGCAGTGCTAAGGCCACTCGGCGCACAGATACGCAGTATTTT.

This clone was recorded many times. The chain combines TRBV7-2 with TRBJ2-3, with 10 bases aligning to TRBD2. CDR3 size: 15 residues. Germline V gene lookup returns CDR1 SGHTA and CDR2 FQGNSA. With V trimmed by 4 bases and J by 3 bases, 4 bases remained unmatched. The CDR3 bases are TGTGCCAGCAGCTCGGGAGCGGGAGGGACAGATACGCAGTATTTT. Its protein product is CASSSGAGGTDTQYF. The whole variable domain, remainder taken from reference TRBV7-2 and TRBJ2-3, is GAGVSQSPSNKVTEKGKDVELRCDPISGHTALYWYRQSLGQGLEFLIYFQGNSAPDKSGLPSDRFSAERTGGSVSTLTIQRTQQEDSAVYLCASSSGAGGTDTQYFGPGTRLTVL.

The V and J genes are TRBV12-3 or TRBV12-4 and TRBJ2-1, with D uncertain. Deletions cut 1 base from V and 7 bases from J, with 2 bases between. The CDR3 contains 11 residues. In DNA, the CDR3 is TGTGCCAGCAGTTTAGATAATGAGCAGTTCTTC. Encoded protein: CASSLDNEQFF.

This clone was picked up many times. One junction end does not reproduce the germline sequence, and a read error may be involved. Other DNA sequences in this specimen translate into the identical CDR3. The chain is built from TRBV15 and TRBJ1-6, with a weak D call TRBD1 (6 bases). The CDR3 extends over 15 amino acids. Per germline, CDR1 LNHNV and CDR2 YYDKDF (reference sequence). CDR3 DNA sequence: TGTGCCGCCAGCAGCGAAACAGGGCGGGGCTCACCCCTCCACTTT. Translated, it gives CAASSETGRGSPLHF.

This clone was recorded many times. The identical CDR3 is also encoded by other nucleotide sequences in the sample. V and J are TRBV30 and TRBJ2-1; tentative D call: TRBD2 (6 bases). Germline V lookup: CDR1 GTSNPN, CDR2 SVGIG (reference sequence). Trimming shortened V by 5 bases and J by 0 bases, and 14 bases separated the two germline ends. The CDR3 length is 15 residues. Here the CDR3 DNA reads TGTGCCTGGGGGTACGGGAGCAGCTCCTACAATGAGCAGTTCTTC. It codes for CAWGYGSSSYNEQFF.

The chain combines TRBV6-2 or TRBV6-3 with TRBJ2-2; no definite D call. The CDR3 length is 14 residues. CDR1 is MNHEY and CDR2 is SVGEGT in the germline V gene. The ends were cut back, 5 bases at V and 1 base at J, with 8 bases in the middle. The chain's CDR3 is CASSAQVNTGELFF. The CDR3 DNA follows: TGTGCCAGCAGTGCCCAGGTGAACACCGGGGAGCTGTTTTTT.

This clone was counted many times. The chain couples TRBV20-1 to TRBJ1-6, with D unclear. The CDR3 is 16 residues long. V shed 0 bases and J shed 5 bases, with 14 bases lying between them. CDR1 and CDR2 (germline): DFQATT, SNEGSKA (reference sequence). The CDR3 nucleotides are TGCAGTGCTAGAGATTCTCGGACCGTCGATAATTCACCCCTCCACTTT. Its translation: CSARDSRTVDNSPLHF.

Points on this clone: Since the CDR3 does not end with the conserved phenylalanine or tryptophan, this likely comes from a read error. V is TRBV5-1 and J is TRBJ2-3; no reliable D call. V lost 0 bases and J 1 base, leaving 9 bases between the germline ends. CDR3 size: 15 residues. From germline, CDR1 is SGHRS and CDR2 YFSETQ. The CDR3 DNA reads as TGCGCCAGCAGCTTGGAACGGTTAGGCACAGATACGCAGTATTTA. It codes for CASSLERLGTDTQYL.

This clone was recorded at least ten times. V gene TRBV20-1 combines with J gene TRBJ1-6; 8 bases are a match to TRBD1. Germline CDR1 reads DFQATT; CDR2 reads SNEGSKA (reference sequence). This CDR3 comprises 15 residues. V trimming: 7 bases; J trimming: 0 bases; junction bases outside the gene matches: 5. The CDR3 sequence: CSGNRGNSYNSPLHF. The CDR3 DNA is TGCAGTGGTAACAGGGGGAACTCCTATAATTCACCCCTCCACTTT.